The rows below give T cell receptor beta chains drawn from one sample of a study of PD-1 blockade in classical Hodgkin lymphoma. Sequencing was performed with immunoSEQ multiplex PCR; in TCRdb, only in-frame clones are kept and a portion is missing. The repertoire includes approximately 89,000 clones, approximately 80% of them detected once, and about 12% sits in the top ten. Here the sequenced sample was peripheral blood mononuclear cells (PBMCs), taken at baseline. Receptors originate from a human donor with classical Hodgkin lymphoma. The CDR3 runs from the conserved cysteine through the conserved F or W. The order of the fields is V gene, D gene, clone size, J gene, CDR3 protein, CDR3 DNA. The D gene is left open where the match is weak. Not all rows give a size; the values are once, few, many and, for expanded clones, a class.

>TRBV9|TRBD1|.|TRBJ2-6
CASSAPETGGAGANVLTF
TGTGCCAGCAGCGCCCCGGAGACAGGGGGGGCCGGGGCCAACGTCCTGACTTTC
>TRBV11-3|TRBD2|.|TRBJ2-5
CASSRGEGETQYF
TGTGCCAGCAGCCGAGGGGAGGGGGAGACCCAGTACTTC
>TRBV18|.|.|TRBJ1-4
CASSRDGNTNEKLFF
TGTGCCAGCTCACGGGACGGAAATACTAATGAAAAACTGTTTTTT
>TRBV25-1|.|.|TRBJ1-3
CASSESLGGQGHTIYF
TGTGCCAGCAGTGAATCTCTGGGGGGCCAGGGCCACACCATATATTTT
>TRBV6-1|.|.|TRBJ1-2
CASGPGEPYGYTF
TGTGCCAGCGGGCCAGGAGAACCCTATGGCTACACCTTC
>TRBV7-8|.|.|TRBJ1-2
CASSLGVVSYGYTF
TGTGCCAGCAGCTTAGGAGTGGTTAGCTATGGCTACACCTTC
>TRBV5-5|.|.|TRBJ2-5
CASSLEVALRETQYF
TGTGCCAGCAGCTTGGAGGTCGCGTTACGAGAGACCCAGTACTTC
>TRBV13|TRBD1|.|TRBJ2-7
CASSSKGQGAYEQYF
TGTGCCAGCAGCTCAAAGGGACAGGGGGCGTACGAGCAGTACTTC
>TRBV19|TRBD1|.|TRBJ2-3
CASSLGQGATDTQYF
TGTGCCAGTAGTCTCGGACAGGGGGCAACAGATACGCAGTATTTT
>TRBV10-3|.|.|TRBJ1-5
CAISDNQPQHF
TGTGCCATCAGTGATAATCAGCCCCAGCATTTT
>TRBV29-1|.|.|TRBJ1-3
CSVEGNRAGNTIYF
TGCAGCGTTGAAGGGAACAGGGCTGGAAACACCATATATTTT
>TRBV14|.|.|TRBJ2-1
CASSEAVSSYNEQFF
TGTGCCAGCAGCGAAGCTGTAAGCTCCTACAATGAGCAGTTCTTC
>TRBV5-4|.|.|TRBJ2-7
CASSLQGTYEQYF
TGTGCCAGCAGCTTGCAGGGAACCTACGAGCAGTACTTC
>TRBV10-3|TRBD1|.|TRBJ2-5
CATGQGSVETQYF
TGTGCCACAGGACAGGGATCGGTGGAGACCCAGTACTTC
>TRBV7-2|.|.|TRBJ1-1
CASSFYRARNTEAFF
TGTGCCAGCAGCTTCTACAGGGCGCGGAACACTGAAGCTTTCTTT
>TRBV27|.|.|TRBJ2-7
CASSLATSIYEQYF
TGTGCCAGCAGCTTAGCGACTTCCATCTACGAGCAGTACTTC
>TRBV5-4|.|few|TRBJ1-1
CASSSAGVTEAFF
TGTGCCAGCAGCAGCGCAGGGGTCACTGAAGCTTTCTTT
>TRBV10-3|.|.|TRBJ2-7
CATRDALYEQYF
TGTGCCACCCGGGACGCCCTCTACGAGCAGTACTTC
>TRBV27|.|few|TRBJ1-1
CATGRITAEAFF
TGTGCCACCGGTCGGATAACGGCTGAAGCTTTCTTT
>TRBV19|TRBD2|.|TRBJ2-3
CASSTSGSPDTQYF
TGTGCCAGCTCTACTAGCGGGAGTCCAGATACGCAGTATTTT
>TRBV5-1|TRBD1|once|TRBJ2-3
CATAGGQGTNTDTQYF
TGCGCCACCGCGGGGGGACAGGGGACCAACACAGATACGCAGTATTTT
>TRBV19|TRBD1|.|TRBJ2-3
CASSKDRGTDTQYF
TGTGCCAGTAGTAAAGACAGGGGCACAGATACGCAGTATTTT
>TRBV18|.|.|TRBJ1-1
CASSRPAGARSEAFF
TGTGCCAGCTCACGACCCGCGGGGGCGCGCTCTGAAGCTTTCTTT
>TRBV7-2|TRBD1|few|TRBJ1-2
CASSLRGLGYTF
TGTGCCAGCAGCTTAAGGGGGCTCGGCTACACCTTC
>TRBV2|.|.|TRBJ1-1
CASRRTALGTEAFF
TGTGCCAGCAGGCGGACAGCCCTGGGCACTGAAGCTTTCTTT
>TRBV7-8|.|few|TRBJ1-1
CASSLLPDTEAFF
TGTGCCAGCAGCTTACTTCCCGACACTGAAGCTTTCTTT
>TRBV30|.|.|TRBJ2-3
CAWSVPSVTDTQYF
TGTGCCTGGAGTGTACCTAGTGTCACAGATACGCAGTATTTT
>TRBV5-1|TRBD1|.|TRBJ1-4
CASSTGQGNEKLFF
TGCGCCAGCAGCACGGGACAGGGAAATGAAAAACTGTTTTTT
>TRBV2|.|.|TRBJ2-7
CASSAEGYEQYF
TGTGCCAGCAGTGCAGAGGGGTACGAGCAGTACTTC
>TRBV11-2|TRBD1|once|TRBJ2-3
CASSSTGADTQYF
TGTGCCAGCAGCTCGACAGGGGCAGATACGCAGTATTTT
>TRBV11-2|TRBD1|.|TRBJ2-5
CASSSGLQGAGETQYF
TGTGCCAGCAGCTCGGGACTACAGGGGGCGGGAGAGACCCAGTACTTC
>TRBV9|TRBD2|.|TRBJ2-7
CASSPSGRADEQYF
TGTGCCAGCAGCCCTAGCGGGAGGGCTGACGAGCAGTACTTC
>TRBV5-5|TRBD1|.|TRBJ2-7
CASSLAQGAGVEQYF
TGTGCCAGCAGCTTGGCACAGGGGGCTGGGGTGGAGCAGTACTTC
>TRBV5-1|TRBD1|.|TRBJ1-3
CASSLAGGPSGNTIYF
TGCGCCAGCAGCTTGGCAGGGGGGCCGTCTGGAAACACCATATATTTT
>TRBV5-5|.|few|TRBJ2-5
CASRTGPQETQYF
TGTGCCAGCAGGACGGGCCCTCAAGAGACCCAGTACTTC
>TRBV6-6|.|once|TRBJ2-6
CASSYRGFGANVLTF
TGTGCCAGCAGTTACCGGGGGTTTGGGGCCAACGTCCTGACTTTC
>TRBV5-8|.|.|TRBJ1-1
CASVKKAGWDTEAFF
TGTGCCAGCGTCAAGAAGGCAGGGTGGGACACTGAAGCTTTCTTT
>TRBV15|.|.|TRBJ1-3
CATSRELKMSSGNTIYF
TGTGCCACCAGCAGAGAGTTAAAGATGAGCTCTGGAAACACCATATATTTT
>TRBV20-1|.|.|TRBJ1-3
CSARGRNTIYF
TGCAGTGCTAGAGGGCGAAACACCATATATTTT